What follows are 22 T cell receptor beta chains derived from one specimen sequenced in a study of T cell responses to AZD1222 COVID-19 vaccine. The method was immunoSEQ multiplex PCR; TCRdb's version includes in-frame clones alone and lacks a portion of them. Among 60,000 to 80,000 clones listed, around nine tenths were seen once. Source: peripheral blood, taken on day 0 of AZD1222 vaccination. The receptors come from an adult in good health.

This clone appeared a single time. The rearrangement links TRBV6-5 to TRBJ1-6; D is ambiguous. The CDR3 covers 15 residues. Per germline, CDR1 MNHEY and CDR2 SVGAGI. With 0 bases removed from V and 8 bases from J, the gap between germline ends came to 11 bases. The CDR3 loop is CASSYSRWLDSPLHF. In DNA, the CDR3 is TGTGCCAGCAGTTACTCTCGCTGGTTGGATTCACCCCTCCACTTT.

The CDR3 DNA sequence: TGTGCCAGCAGCGTAGGGGACCTCTACACCGGGGAGCTGTTTTTT. This codes for CASSVGDLYTGELFF. This chain links TRBV2 with TRBJ2-2; the D call may be TRBD1 or TRBD2 (5 bases each). The CDR3 is 15 amino acids. Germline V lookup: CDR1 SNHLY, CDR2 FYNNEI. Trimming took 6 bases from V and 3 from J, leaving 14 bases between them. The full variable domain, completed using reference TRBV2 and TRBJ2-2, is EPEVTQTPSHQVTQMGQEVILRCVPISNHLYFYWYRQILGQKVEFLVSFYNNEISEKSEIFDDQFSVERPDGSNFTLKIRSTKLEDSAMYFCASSVGDLYTGELFFGEGSRLTVL.

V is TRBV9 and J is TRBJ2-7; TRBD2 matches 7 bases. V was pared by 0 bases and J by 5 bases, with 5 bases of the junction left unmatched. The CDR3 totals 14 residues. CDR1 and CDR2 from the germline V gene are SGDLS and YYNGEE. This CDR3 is CASSVEVAGDEQYF. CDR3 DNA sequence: TGTGCCAGCAGCGTAGAAGTTGCGGGAGACGAGCAGTACTTC.

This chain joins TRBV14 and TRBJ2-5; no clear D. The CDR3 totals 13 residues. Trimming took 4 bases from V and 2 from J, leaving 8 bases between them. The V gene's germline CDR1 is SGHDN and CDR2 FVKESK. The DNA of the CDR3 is TGTGCCAGCAGCCTTGCACCACAAGAGACCCAGTACTTC. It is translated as CASSLAPQETQYF.

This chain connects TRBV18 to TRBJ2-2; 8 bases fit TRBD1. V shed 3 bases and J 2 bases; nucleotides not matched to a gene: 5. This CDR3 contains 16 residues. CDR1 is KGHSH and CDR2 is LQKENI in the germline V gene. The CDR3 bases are TGTGCCAGCTCACCTGCTGGACAGGGAAACACCGGGGAGCTGTTTTTT. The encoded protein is CASSPAGQGNTGELFF. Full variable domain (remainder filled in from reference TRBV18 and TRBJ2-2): NAGVMQNPRHLVRRRGQEARLRCSPMKGHSHVYWYRQLPEEGLKFMVYLQKENIIDESGMPKERFSAEFPKEGPSILRIQQVVRGDSAAYFCASSPAGQGNTGELFFGEGSRLTVL.

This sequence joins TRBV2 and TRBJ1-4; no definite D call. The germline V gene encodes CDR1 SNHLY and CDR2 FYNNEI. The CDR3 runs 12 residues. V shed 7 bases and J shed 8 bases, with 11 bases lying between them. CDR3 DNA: TGTGCCAGCATGCAGGTTGGGGAAAAACTGTTTTTT. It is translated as CASMQVGEKLFF. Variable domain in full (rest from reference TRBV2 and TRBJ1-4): EPEVTQTPSHQVTQMGQEVILRCVPISNHLYFYWYRQILGQKVEFLVSFYNNEISEKSEIFDDQFSVERPDGSNFTLKIRSTKLEDSAMYFCASMQVGEKLFFGSGTQLSVL.

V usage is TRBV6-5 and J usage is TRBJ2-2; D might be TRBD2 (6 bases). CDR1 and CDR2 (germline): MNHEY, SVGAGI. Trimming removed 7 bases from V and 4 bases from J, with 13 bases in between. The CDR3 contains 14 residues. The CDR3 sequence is CASIKLASTGELFF. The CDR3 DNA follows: TGTGCCAGCATAAAACTAGCTTCCACCGGGGAGCTGTTTTTT.

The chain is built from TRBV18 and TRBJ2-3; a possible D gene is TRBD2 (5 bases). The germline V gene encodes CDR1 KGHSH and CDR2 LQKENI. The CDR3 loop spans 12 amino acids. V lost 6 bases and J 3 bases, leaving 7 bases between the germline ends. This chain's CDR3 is CASSRGTDTQYF. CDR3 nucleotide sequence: TGTGCCAGCTCCCGAGGGACAGATACGCAGTATTTT.

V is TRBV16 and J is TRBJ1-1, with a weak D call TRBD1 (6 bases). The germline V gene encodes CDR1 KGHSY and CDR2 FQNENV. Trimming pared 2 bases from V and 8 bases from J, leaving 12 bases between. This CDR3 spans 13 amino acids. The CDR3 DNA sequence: TGTGCCAGCAGCCAAAACCTGGGGGCGGAAGCTTTCTTT. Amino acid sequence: CASSQNLGAEAFF.

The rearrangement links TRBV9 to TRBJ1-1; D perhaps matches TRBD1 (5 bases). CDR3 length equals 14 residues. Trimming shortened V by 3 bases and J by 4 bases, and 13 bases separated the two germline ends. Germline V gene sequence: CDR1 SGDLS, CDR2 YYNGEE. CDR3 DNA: TGTGCCAGCAGCGCATCATCAGGGCCCACTGAAGCTTTCTTT. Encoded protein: CASSASSGPTEAFF.

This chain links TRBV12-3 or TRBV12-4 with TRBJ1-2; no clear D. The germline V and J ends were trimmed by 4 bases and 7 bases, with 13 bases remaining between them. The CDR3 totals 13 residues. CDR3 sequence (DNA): TGTGCCAGCAGTTCCCAAGGGCTCGGTGGCTACACCTTC. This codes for CASSSQGLGGYTF.

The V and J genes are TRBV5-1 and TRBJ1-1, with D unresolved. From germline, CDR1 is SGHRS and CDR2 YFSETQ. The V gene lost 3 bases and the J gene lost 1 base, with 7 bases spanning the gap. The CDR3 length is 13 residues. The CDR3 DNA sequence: TGCGCCAGCAGCTGGACGGAGAACACTGAAGCTTTCTTT. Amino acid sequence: CASSWTENTEAFF.

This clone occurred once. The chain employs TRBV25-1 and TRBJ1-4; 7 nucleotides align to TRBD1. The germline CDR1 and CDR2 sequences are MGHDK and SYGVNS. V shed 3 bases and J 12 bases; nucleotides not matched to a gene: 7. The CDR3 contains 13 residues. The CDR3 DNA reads TGTGCCAGCAGTGACCCACCCAGGGGGGAACTGTTTTTT. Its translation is CASSDPPRGELFF.

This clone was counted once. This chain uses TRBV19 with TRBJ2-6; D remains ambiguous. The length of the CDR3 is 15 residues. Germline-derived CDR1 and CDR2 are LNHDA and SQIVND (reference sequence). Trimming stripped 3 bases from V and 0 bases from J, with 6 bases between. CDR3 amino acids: CASSIAVSGANVLTF. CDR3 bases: TGTGCCAGTAGTATCGCTGTCTCTGGGGCCAACGTCCTGACTTTC.

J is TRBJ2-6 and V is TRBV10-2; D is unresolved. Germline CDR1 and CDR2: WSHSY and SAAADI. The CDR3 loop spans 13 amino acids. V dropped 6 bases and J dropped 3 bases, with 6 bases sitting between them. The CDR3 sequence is CASRPFGANVLTF. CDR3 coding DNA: TGCGCCAGCAGACCCTTTGGGGCCAACGTCCTGACTTTC.

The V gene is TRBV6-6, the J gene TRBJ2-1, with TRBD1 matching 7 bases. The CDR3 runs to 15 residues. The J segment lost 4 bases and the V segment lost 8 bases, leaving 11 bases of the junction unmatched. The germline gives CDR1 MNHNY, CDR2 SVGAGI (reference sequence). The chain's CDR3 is CASHTRGLSYNEQFF. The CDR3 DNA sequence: TGTGCCAGCCACACAAGGGGGCTTTCGTACAATGAGCAGTTCTTC.

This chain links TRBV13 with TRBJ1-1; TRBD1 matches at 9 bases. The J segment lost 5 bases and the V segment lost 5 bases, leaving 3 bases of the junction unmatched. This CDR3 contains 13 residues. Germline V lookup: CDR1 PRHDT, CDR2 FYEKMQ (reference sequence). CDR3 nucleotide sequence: TGTGCCAGCAGCCACAGGGGGCGGACTGAAGCTTTCTTT. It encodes CASSHRGRTEAFF.

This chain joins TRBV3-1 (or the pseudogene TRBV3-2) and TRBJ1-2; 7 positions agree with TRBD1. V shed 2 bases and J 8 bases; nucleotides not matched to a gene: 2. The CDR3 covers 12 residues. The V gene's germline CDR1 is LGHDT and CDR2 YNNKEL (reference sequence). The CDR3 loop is CASSQPGGGYTF. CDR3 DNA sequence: TGTGCCAGCAGCCAACCAGGGGGGGGCTACACCTTC.

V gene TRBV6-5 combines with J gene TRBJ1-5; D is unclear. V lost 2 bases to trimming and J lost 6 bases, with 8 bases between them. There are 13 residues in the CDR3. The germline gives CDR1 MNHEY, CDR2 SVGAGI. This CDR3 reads CASSYIVGQPQHF. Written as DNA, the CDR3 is TGTGCCAGCAGTTACATCGTTGGTCAGCCCCAGCATTTT.

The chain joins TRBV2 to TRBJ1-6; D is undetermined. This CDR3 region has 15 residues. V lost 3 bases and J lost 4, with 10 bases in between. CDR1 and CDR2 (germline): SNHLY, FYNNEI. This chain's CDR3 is CASSELTVYNSPLHF. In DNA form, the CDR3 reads TGTGCCAGCAGTGAGTTGACTGTATATAATTCACCCCTCCACTTT.

CDR3 coding DNA: TGTGCCAGCAGTGAAGCAAGTATGGGGGATCCCCAGCATTTT. Translation: CASSEASMGDPQHF. The rearrangement joins TRBV2 to TRBJ1-5; D may be TRBD1 (5 bases). Germline loops: CDR1 SNHLY, CDR2 FYNNEI. The ends were cut back, 0 bases at V and 10 bases at J, with 13 bases in the middle. The CDR3 is 14 amino acids.

The CDR3 nucleotides read TGTGCCAGCAGCTTCGGACAGGACTATGGCTACACCTTC. Translating gives CASSFGQDYGYTF. The chain uses TRBV7-2 and TRBJ1-2; 7 nucleotides match TRBD1. Germline V lookup: CDR1 SGHTA, CDR2 FQGNSA. Unmatched junction bases numbered 1, after V lost 3 bases and J lost 3 bases. The CDR3 spans 13 residues.